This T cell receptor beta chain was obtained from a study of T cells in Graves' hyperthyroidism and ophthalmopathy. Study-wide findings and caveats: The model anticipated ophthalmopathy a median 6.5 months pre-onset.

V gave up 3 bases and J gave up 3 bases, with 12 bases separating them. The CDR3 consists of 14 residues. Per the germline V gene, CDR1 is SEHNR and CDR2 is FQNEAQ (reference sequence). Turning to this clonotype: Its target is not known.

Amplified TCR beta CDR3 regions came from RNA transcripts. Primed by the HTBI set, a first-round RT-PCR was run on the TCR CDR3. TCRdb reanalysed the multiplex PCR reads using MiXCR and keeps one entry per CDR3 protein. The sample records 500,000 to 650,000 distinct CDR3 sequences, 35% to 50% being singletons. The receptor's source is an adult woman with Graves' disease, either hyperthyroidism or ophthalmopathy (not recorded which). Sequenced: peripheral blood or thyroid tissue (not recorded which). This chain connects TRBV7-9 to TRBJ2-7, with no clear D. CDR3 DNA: TGTGCCAGCAGCTTCTCCCTTACACGCTACGAGCAGTACTTC. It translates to CASSFSLTRYEQYF.